The subject of this entry is one T cell receptor beta chain. It lacks a known antigen. No quality values exist for individual bases; no much larger clone is one base distant. This record comes from a study of technical replicates of blood from a few donors (dated by TCRdb to 2017 to 2019). The junction shows trimming of 4 bases on V and 2 bases on J, plus 10 bases between the germline ends. The CDR3 runs 14 amino acids, cysteine and phenylalanine included. Of all the DNA, just the CDR3 is kept, 42 bases in frame from base 1. The germline V gene encodes CDR1 SGHTA and CDR2 FQGNSA. The method behind the library was the immunoSEQ multiplex PCR assay. TCRdb carries this immuneACCESS record with in-frame sequences only. Its versions omit some clonotypes, under half of them owing to an unresolved V gene in the studies checked, with the rest unexplained. The sample records 75,000 to 95,000 clones, around 89% of which are singletons. The ten largest account for roughly 0.38% of the sample.

The clonotype comes from a human donor in good health. Recombination joined TRBV7-2 with TRBJ2-3; the D gene is perhaps TRBD2, on 5 matching bases. Input material: T cells isolated from PBMCs. This receptor has the CDR3 CASSSGIPTDTQYF. The DNA reads TGTGCCAGCAGCTCCGGGATACCCACAGATACGCAGTATTTT. With all but the CDR3 taken from the reference TRBV7-2 and TRBJ2-3 genes, the full variable domain is: GAGVSQSPSNKVTEKGKDVELRCDPISGHTALYWYRQSLGQGLEFLIYFQGNSAPDKSGLPSDRFSAERTGGSVSTLTIQRTQQEDSAVYLCASSSGIPTDTQYFGPGTRLTVL.